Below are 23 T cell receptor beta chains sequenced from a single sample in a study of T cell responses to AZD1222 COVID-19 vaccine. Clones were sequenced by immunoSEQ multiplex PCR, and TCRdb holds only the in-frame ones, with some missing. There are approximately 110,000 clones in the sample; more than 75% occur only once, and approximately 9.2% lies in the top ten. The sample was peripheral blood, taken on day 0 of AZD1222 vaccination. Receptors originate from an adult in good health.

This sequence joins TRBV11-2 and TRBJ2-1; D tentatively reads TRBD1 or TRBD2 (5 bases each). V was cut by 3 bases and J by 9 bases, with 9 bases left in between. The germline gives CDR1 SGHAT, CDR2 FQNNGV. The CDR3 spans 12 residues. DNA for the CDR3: TGTGCCAGCAGCTTCGGGGCAGGTGAGCAGTTCTTC. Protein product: CASSFGAGEQFF.

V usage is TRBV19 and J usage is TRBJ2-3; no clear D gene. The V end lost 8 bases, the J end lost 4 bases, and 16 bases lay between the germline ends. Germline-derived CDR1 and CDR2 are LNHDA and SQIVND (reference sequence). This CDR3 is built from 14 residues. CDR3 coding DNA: TGTGCCAGTGGGGATTCCAAGAAATCAGATACGCAGTATTTT. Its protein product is CASGDSKKSDTQYF.

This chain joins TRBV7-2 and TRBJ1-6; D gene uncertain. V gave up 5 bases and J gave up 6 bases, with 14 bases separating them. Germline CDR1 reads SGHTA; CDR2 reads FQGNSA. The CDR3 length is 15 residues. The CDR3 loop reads CASSPVAGFNSPLHF. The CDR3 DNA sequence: TGTGCCAGCAGCCCGGTCGCAGGCTTTAATTCACCCCTCCACTTT. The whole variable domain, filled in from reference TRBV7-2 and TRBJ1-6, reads GAGVSQSPSNKVTEKGKDVELRCDPISGHTALYWYRQSLGQGLEFLIYFQGNSAPDKSGLPSDRFSAERTGGSVSTLTIQRTQQEDSAVYLCASSPVAGFNSPLHFGNGTRLTVT.

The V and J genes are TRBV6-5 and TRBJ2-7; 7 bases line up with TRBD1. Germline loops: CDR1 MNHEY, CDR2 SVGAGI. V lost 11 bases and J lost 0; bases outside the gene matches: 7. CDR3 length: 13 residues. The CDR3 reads CACQAGGSYEQYF. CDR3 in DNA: TGTGCCTGCCAGGCAGGGGGCTCCTACGAGCAGTACTTC.

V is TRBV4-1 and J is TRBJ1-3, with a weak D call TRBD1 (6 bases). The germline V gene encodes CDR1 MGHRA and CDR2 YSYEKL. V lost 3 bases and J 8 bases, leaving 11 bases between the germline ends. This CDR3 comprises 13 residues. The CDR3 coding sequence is TGCGCCAGCAGCCAGACAACAGGGTACACCATATATTTT. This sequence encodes CASSQTTGYTIYF.

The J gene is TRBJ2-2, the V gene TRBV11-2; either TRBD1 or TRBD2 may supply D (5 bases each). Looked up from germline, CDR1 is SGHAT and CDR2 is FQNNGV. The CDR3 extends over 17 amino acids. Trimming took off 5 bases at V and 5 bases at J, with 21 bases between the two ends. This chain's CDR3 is CASSPPGSGRRTGELFF. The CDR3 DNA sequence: TGTGCCAGCAGCCCCCCAGGGTCAGGAAGGAGGACCGGGGAGCTGTTTTTT.

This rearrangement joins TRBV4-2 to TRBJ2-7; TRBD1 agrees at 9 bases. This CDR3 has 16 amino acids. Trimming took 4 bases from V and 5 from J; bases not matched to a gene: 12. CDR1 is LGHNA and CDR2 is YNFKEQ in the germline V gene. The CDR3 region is CASSPTGGTGWDEQYF. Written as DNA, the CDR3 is TGTGCCAGCAGCCCTACGGGCGGGACAGGGTGGGACGAGCAGTACTTC.

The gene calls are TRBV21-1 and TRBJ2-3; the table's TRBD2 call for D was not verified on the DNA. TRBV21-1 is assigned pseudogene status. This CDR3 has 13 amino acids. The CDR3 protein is CASSNQRGDTQYF. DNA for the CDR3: TGTGCCAGCAGCAACCAACGGGGTGATACGCAGTATTTT.

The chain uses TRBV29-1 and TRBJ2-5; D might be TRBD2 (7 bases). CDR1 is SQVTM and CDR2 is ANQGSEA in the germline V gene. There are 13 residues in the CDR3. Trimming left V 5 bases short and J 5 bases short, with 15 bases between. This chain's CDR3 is CSVPKGGGETQYF. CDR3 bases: TGCAGCGTTCCCAAAGGGGGGGGCGAGACCCAGTACTTC.

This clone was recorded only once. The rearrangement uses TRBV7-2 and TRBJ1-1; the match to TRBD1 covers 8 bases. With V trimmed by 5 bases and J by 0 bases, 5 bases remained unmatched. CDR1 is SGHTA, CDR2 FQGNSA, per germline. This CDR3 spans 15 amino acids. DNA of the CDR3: TGTGCCAGCAGCGGGGACAGGAACTTGAACACTGAAGCTTTCTTT. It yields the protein CASSGDRNLNTEAFF.

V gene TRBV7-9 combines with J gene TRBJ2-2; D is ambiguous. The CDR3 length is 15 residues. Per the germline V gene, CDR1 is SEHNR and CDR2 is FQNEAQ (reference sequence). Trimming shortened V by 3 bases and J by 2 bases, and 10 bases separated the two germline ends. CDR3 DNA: TGTGCCAGCAGCTTTCCAGAGAAAAACACCGGGGAGCTGTTTTTT. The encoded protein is CASSFPEKNTGELFF.

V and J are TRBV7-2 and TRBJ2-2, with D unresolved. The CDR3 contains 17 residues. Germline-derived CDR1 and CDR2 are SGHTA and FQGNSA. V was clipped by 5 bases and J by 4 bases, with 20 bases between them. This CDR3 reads CASSTGTKSSTTGELFF. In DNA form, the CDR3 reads TGTGCCAGCAGCACCGGCACTAAATCATCCACCACCGGGGAGCTGTTTTTT.

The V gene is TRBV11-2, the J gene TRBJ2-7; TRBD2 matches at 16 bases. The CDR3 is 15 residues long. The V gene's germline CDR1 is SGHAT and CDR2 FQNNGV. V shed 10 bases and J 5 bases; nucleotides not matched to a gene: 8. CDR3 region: CATTLGTSGGDEQYF. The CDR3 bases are TGTGCCACCACCCTAGGGACTAGCGGGGGGGACGAGCAGTACTTC.

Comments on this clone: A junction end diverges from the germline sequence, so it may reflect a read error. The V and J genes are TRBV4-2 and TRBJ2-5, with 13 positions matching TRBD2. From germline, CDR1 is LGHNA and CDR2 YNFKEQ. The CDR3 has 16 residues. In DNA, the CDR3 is TGTGCCAACAGCCAATCGACTAGCGGGAGGCAGGAGACCCAGTACTTC. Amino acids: CANSQSTSGRQETQYF.

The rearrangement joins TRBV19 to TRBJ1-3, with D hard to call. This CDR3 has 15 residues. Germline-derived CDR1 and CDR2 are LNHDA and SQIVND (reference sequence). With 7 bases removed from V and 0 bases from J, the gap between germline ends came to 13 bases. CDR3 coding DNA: TGTGCCAGTACCCCCCGGGTGAGCTCTGGAAACACCATATATTTT. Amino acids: CASTPRVSSGNTIYF.

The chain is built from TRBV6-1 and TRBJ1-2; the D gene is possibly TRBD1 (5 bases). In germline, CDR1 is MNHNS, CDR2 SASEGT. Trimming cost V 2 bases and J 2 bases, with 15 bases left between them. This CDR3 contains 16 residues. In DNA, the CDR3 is TGTGCCAGCAGTGAAAAGGTTCTATGGGGGAACTATGGCTACACCTTC. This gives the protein CASSEKVLWGNYGYTF.

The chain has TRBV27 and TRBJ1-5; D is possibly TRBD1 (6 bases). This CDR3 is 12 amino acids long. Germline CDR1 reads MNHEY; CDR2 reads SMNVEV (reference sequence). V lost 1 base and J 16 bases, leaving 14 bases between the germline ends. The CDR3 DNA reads TGTGCCAGCAGTTTATTCCCCGGGGGCCTCCATTTT. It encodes CASSLFPGGLHF.

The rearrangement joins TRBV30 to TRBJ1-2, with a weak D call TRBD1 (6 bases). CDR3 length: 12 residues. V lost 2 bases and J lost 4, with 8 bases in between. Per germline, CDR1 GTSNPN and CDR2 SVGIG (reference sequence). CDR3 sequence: CAWSLGGYGYTF. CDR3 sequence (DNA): TGTGCCTGGAGTCTAGGGGGCTATGGCTACACCTTC.

The CDR3 DNA reads TGTGCCAGCAGCCCCGGTCGGGGAATTAACCAAGAGACCCAGTACTTC. Its protein is CASSPGRGINQETQYF. The V and J genes are TRBV14 and TRBJ2-5, with D perhaps TRBD2 (5 bases). Per the germline V gene, CDR1 is SGHDN and CDR2 is FVKESK. V lost 4 bases, J lost 0 bases, and 15 bases lay in between. The CDR3 has 16 residues.

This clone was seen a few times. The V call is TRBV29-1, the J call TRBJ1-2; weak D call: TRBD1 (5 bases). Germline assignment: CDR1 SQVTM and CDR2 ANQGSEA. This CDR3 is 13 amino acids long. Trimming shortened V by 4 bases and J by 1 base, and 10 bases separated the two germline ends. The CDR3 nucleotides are TGCAGCGTTGTAGATCAGGGTAACTATGGCTACACCTTC. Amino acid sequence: CSVVDQGNYGYTF.

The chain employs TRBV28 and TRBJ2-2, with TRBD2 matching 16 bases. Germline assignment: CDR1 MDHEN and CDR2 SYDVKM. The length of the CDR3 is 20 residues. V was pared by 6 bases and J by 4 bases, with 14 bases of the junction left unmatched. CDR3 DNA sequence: TGTGCCAGCAGCCTCTACGGGACTAGCGGGAGGGCCTGGGGCACCGGGGAGCTGTTTTTT. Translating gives CASSLYGTSGRAWGTGELFF.

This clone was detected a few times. DNA for the CDR3: TGCGCCAGCAGCTCCTGGACAGAACGTGTTTCACCCCTCCACTTT. Its protein is CASSSWTERVSPLHF. The chain recombines TRBV4-1 with TRBJ1-6, with D maybe TRBD1 (6 bases). The V gene's germline CDR1 is MGHRA and CDR2 YSYEKL. Trimming left V 5 bases short and J 9 bases short, with 17 bases between. The CDR3 extends over 15 amino acids.

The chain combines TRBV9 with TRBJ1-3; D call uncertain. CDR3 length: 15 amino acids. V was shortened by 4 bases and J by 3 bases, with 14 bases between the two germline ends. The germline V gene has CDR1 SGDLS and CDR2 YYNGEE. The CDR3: CASSQRRGGGNTIYF. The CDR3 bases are TGTGCCAGCAGCCAAAGGAGAGGAGGTGGAAACACCATATATTTT.